This T cell receptor (beta chain) comes out of a study of blood T cell repertoires in COVID-19. Overall study context: Whether acute or convalescent, the COVID-19 samples came from the United States, Italy and Spain.

Germline values: CDR1 MNHEY, CDR2 SVGAGI. Trimming took 7 bases from V and 2 from J; bases not matched to a gene: 8. The CDR3 totals 15 residues. As originally analysed: Estimation of nucleated cell counts was performed using reference gene primer amplification. This table comes from immunoSEQ multiplex PCR, and its TCRdb copy is limited to in-frame clones, with some not included. D and trimming were read from the DNA, whereas the V and J calls and clone size are those reported in that table. The table lists some 99,000 clones, around 90% of them singletons. Sequencing was performed on peripheral blood. This TCR was recovered from a man in his 70s with acute or convalescent COVID-19. V gene TRBV6-5 combines with J gene TRBJ2-3, with 8 bases fitting TRBD1. In nucleotides, the CDR3 is TGTGCCAGCACCCAATCGGGACAGGACACAGATACGCAGTATTTT. As protein: CASTQSGQDTDTQYF.